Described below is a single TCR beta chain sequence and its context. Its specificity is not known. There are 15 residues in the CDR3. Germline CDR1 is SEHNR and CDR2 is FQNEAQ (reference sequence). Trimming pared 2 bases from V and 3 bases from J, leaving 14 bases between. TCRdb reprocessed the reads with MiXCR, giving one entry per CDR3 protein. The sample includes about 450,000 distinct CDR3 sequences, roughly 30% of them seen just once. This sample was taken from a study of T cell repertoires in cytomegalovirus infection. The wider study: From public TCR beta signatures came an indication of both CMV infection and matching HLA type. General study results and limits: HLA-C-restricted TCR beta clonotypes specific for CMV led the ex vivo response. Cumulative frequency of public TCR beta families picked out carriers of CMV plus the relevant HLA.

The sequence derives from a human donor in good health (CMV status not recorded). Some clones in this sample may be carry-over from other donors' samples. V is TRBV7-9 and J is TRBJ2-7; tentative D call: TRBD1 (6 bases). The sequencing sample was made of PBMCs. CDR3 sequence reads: CASSLTGNAFYEQYF. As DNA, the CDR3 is TGTGCCAGCAGCTTAACAGGGAACGCCTTCTACGAGCAGTACTTC.